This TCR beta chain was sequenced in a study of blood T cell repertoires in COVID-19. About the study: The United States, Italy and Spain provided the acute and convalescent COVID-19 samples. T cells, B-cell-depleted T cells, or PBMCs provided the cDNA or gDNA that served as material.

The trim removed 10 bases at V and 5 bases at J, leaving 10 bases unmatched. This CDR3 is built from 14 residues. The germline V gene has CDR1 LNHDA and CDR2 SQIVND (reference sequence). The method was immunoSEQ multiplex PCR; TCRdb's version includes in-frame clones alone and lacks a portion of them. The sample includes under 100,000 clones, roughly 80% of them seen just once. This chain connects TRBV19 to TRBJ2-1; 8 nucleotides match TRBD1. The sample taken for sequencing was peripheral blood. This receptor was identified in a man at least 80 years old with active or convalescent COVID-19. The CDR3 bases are TGTGCCACTGGGACAGGCGGACCCGACAATGAGCAGTTCTTC. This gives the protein CATGTGGPDNEQFF.